One and the same sample provided the 18 T cell receptor beta chains below, sequenced in a study of Ad26.COV2.S vaccination and SARS-CoV-2 variants. As for treatment: some 19 received Ad26.COV2.S at low or high dose, single or two shots; 5 received placebo; per-sample allocation not given. Sampling occurred on day 63 after the first vaccine or placebo injection. TCRdb's table, derived via immunoSEQ multiplex PCR, lists solely in-frame clones and lacks some. The repertoire includes 350,000 to 600,000 clones, 80% to 90% of them detected once, and roughly 1.7% sits in the top ten. Source: peripheral blood, taken in a trial of Ad26.COV2.S vaccine versus placebo. The receptors were gathered from a person between 18 and 65 years old who received the Ad26.COV2.S COVID-19 vaccine or a placebo.

The chain couples TRBV5-4 to TRBJ1-2, with 9 bases that match TRBD1. Trimming at V came to 3 bases and at J to 7 bases, leaving 16 bases not matched to a gene. This CDR3 comprises 17 residues. Germline V gene lookup returns CDR1 SGHNT and CDR2 YYREEE (reference sequence). The CDR3 DNA reads as TGTGCCAGCAGCTGGAACAGGGGGCTCAGCCCCCCGGGTGGCTACACCTTC. Protein product: CASSWNRGLSPPGGYTF.

The rearrangement joins TRBV9 to TRBJ1-1; the D is unclear. Germline V gene data show CDR1 as SGDLS and CDR2 as YYNGEE. The V gene lost 0 bases and the J gene lost 1 base, with 10 bases spanning the gap. The CDR3 contains 15 residues. This CDR3 is CASSVDSAANTEAFF. Written as DNA, the CDR3 is TGTGCCAGCAGCGTAGACAGCGCAGCGAACACTGAAGCTTTCTTT. Full variable domain (outside the CDR3, taken from reference TRBV9 and TRBJ1-1): DSGVTQTPKHLITATGQRVTLRCSPRSGDLSVYWYQQSLDQGLQFLIQYYNGEERAKGNILERFSAQQFPDLHSELNLSSLELGDSALYFCASSVDSAANTEAFFGQGTRLTVV.

V and J are TRBV5-8 and TRBJ2-7, with 7 nucleotides matching TRBD2. Germline CDR1 SGHTS, CDR2 YDEGEE. The CDR3 consists of 14 residues. The junction had 10 bases not matched to a gene; V was cut back by 6 bases and J by 4 bases. CDR3 loop: CASNDPGTNYEQYF. CDR3 DNA: TGTGCCAGCAACGACCCCGGGACTAATTACGAGCAGTACTTC.

This chain uses TRBV13 with TRBJ2-2, with D possibly being TRBD2 (7 bases). V lost 5 bases and J 0 bases, leaving 13 bases between the germline ends. The CDR3 has 16 amino acids. Germline lookup yields CDR1 PRHDT and CDR2 FYEKMQ (reference sequence). The CDR3 loop is CASSPGGRANTGELFF. The CDR3 DNA follows: TGTGCCAGCAGCCCCGGGGGGCGGGCGAACACCGGGGAGCTGTTTTTT.

The genes are TRBV28 and TRBJ2-1; 11 nucleotides align to TRBD2. Trimming cost V 6 bases and J 1 base; bases outside gene matches: 5. Germline values: CDR1 MDHEN, CDR2 SYDVKM. The CDR3 spans 16 residues. This CDR3 is CASSTGLAVSYNEQFF. DNA for the CDR3: TGTGCCAGCAGCACGGGACTAGCGGTTTCCTACAATGAGCAGTTCTTC.

This chain connects TRBV9 to TRBJ2-5, with a possible D match to TRBD1 (8 bases). This CDR3 has 15 amino acids. The germline CDR1 and CDR2 sequences are SGDLS and YYNGEE. The V end lost 4 bases, the J end lost 4 bases, and 17 bases lay between the germline ends. CDR3 bases: TGTGCCAGCAGCTCAAGACAGGGGAGGGGAGAGACCCAGTACTTC. It encodes CASSSRQGRGETQYF.

The chain uses TRBV2 and TRBJ1-5, with 7 bases aligning to TRBD1. CDR1 is SNHLY and CDR2 is FYNNEI in the germline V gene. There are 13 residues in the CDR3. After removal of 3 bases from V and 6 bases from J, the junction contained 2 bases not matched to a gene. The CDR3 bases are TGTGCCAGCAGTGAGGAGGGGGCTCAGCCCCAGCATTTT. Translating gives CASSEEGAQPQHF. Full variable domain (missing parts from reference TRBV2 and TRBJ1-5): EPEVTQTPSHQVTQMGQEVILRCVPISNHLYFYWYRQILGQKVEFLVSFYNNEISEKSEIFDDQFSVERPDGSNFTLKIRSTKLEDSAMYFCASSEEGAQPQHFGDGTRLSIL.

The rearrangement links TRBV19 to TRBJ1-1, with D perhaps TRBD1 (5 bases). Per the germline V gene, CDR1 is LNHDA and CDR2 is SQIVND (reference sequence). The CDR3 is made up of 15 amino acids. V lost 4 bases to trimming and J lost 1 base, with 13 bases between them. The CDR3 sequence is CASSTPNQGNTEAFF. The CDR3 DNA is TGTGCCAGTAGTACGCCGAACCAGGGGAACACTGAAGCTTTCTTT.

V and J are TRBV5-1 and TRBJ1-1; D is unresolved. Germline values: CDR1 SGHRS, CDR2 YFSETQ. CDR3 length: 13 amino acids. V dropped 5 bases and J dropped 0 bases, with 8 bases sitting between them. DNA for the CDR3: TGCGCCAGCAGGTGGGCCATGAACACTGAAGCTTTCTTT. Translated, it gives CASRWAMNTEAFF.

In this sample, this clone turned up a few times. The rearrangement links TRBV14 to TRBJ2-7, with D possibly called TRBD1 or TRBD2 (5 bases each). Trimming pared 4 bases from V and 8 bases from J, leaving 15 bases between. CDR1 is SGHDN, CDR2 FVKESK, per germline. The CDR3 is made up of 13 amino acids. DNA for the CDR3: TGTGCCAGCAGCCTAGGGGACGGCTTAAAGCAGTACTTC. Translation: CASSLGDGLKQYF. The variable domain in full, with the rest retrieved from reference TRBV14 and TRBJ2-7, is EAGVTQFPSHSVIEKGQTVTLRCDPISGHDNLYWYRRVMGKEIKFLLHFVKESKQDESGMPNNRFLAERTGGTYSTLKVQPAELEDSGVYFCASSLGDGLKQYFGPGTRLTVT.

This chain uses TRBV30 with TRBJ2-6, with 9 nucleotides matching TRBD1. The CDR3 is 17 amino acids. The germline CDR1 and CDR2 sequences are GTSNPN and SVGIG (reference sequence). Trimming removed 4 bases from V and 0 bases from J; junction bases left unmatched: 7. CDR3 DNA sequence: TGTGCCTGGACTCCGGGACAGGGATTCTCTGGGGCCAACGTCCTGACTTTC. This codes for CAWTPGQGFSGANVLTF.

The rearrangement links TRBV18 to TRBJ2-1; 11 nucleotides align to TRBD1. The junction had 11 bases not matched to a gene; V was cut back by 2 bases and J by 8 bases. Germline CDR1 is KGHSH and CDR2 is LQKENI. CDR3 length: 17 residues. The CDR3 loop is CASSPRRTGGEGDEQFF. The DNA for the CDR3 is TGTGCCAGCTCACCAAGACGGACAGGGGGCGAGGGGGATGAGCAGTTCTTC.

The gene calls are TRBV5-1 and TRBJ2-5; D is ambiguous. V lost 3 bases and J lost 4, with 10 bases in between. Germline CDR1 reads SGHRS; CDR2 reads YFSETQ. CDR3 length: 13 amino acids. CDR3 DNA sequence: TGCGCCAGCAGCTCCTTTTCCGGAGAGACCCAGTACTTC. Its protein product is CASSSFSGETQYF.

The chain couples TRBV19 to TRBJ2-1; no reliable D call. The CDR3 loop spans 13 amino acids. Germline V CDR1 and CDR2: LNHDA, SQIVND (reference sequence). The V end was cut by 10 bases, the J end by 6 bases, with 16 bases between. CDR3 DNA: TGTGCCACTACGACCGGGCCAGGCAATGAGCAGTTCTTC. This gives the protein CATTTGPGNEQFF.

On this clone itself: Other nucleotide sequences from this sample produce the same CDR3. This chain connects TRBV7-2 to TRBJ1-6; D unresolved. Between the trimmed V and J ends, which lost 5 bases and 2 bases, there was a span of 10 bases. In germline, CDR1 is SGHTA, CDR2 FQGNSA. CDR3 length: 15 amino acids. CDR3 residues: CASSLGATYNSPLHF. In nucleotides, the CDR3 is TGTGCCAGCAGCCTTGGCGCTACCTATAATTCACCCCTCCACTTT. The full variable domain, with the rest looked up from reference TRBV7-2 and TRBJ1-6, is GAGVSQSPSNKVTEKGKDVELRCDPISGHTALYWYRQSLGQGLEFLIYFQGNSAPDKSGLPSDRFSAERTGGSVSTLTIQRTQQEDSAVYLCASSLGATYNSPLHFGNGTRLTVT.

The V and J genes are TRBV2 and TRBJ2-3; TRBD1 aligns across 11 bases. V lost 7 bases and J lost 5; bases outside the gene matches: 8. CDR3 length: 15 amino acids. Germline-derived CDR1 and CDR2 are SNHLY and FYNNEI. CDR3 sequence: CASIPDRGREDTQYF. CDR3 sequence (DNA): TGTGCCAGCATTCCGGACAGGGGGCGTGAAGATACGCAGTATTTT.

The gene calls are TRBV11-2 and TRBJ2-4; maybe TRBD2 (7 bases). V lost 8 bases and J 1 base, leaving 15 bases between the germline ends. This CDR3 contains 15 residues. Germline CDR1 is SGHAT and CDR2 is FQNNGV. The CDR3 spells CASHGGGAAKNIQYF. The CDR3 nucleotides read TGTGCCAGCCACGGTGGGGGGGCGGCCAAAAACATTCAGTACTTC.

The V gene is TRBV5-4, the J gene TRBJ1-1, with 10 bases fitting TRBD1. The trim removed 4 bases at V and 9 bases at J, leaving 6 bases unmatched. This CDR3 is built from 13 residues. Germline values: CDR1 SGHNT, CDR2 YYREEE (reference sequence). DNA of the CDR3: TGTGCCAGCAGCCCGGGGGACAGGGGAAAAGCTTTCTTT. This codes for CASSPGDRGKAFF.